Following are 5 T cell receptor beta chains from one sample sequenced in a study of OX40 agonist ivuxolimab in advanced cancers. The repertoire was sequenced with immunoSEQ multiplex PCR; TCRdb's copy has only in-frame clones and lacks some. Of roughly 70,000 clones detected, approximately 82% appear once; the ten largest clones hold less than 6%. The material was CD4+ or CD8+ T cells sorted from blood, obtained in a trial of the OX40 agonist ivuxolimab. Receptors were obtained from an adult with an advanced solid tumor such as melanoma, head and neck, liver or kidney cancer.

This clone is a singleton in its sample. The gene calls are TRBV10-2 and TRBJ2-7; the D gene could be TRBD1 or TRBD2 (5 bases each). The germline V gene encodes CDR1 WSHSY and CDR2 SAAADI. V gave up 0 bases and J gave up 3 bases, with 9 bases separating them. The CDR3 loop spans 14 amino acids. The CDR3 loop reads CASSESGTHYEQYF. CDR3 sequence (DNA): TGCGCCAGCAGTGAGTCCGGGACCCACTACGAGCAGTACTTC.

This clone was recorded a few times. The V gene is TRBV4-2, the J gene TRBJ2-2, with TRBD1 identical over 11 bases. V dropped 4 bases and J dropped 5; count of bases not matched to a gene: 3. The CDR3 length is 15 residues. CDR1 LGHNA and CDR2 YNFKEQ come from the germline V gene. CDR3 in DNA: TGTGCCAGCAGCCGGGGACAGGGGGGGACCGGGGAGCTGTTTTTT. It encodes CASSRGQGGTGELFF.

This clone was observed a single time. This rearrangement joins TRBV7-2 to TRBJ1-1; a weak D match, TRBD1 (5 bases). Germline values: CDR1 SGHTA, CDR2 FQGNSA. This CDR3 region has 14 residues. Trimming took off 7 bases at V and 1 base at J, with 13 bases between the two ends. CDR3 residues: CASTRDQGNTEAFF. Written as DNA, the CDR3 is TGTGCCAGCACTCGGGATCAGGGGAACACTGAAGCTTTCTTT. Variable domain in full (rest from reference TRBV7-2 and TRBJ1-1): GAGVSQSPSNKVTEKGKDVELRCDPISGHTALYWYRQSLGQGLEFLIYFQGNSAPDKSGLPSDRFSAERTGGSVSTLTIQRTQQEDSAVYLCASTRDQGNTEAFFGQGTRLTVV.

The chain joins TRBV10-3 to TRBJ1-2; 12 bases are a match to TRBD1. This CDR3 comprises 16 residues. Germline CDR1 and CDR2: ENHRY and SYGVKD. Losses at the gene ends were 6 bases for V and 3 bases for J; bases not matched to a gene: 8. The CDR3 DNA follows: TGTGCCATCAGAGAACCGGGACAGGGGGCCCACTATGGCTACACCTTC. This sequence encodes CAIREPGQGAHYGYTF.

The CDR3 bases are TGTGCCAGCAGCCGAGGACAGGTAGATGACGAGCAGTACTTC. This codes for CASSRGQVDDEQYF. The V gene is TRBV5-4, the J gene TRBJ2-7; 7 bases agree with TRBD1. Germline CDR1 reads SGHNT; CDR2 reads YYREEE (reference sequence). This CDR3 has 14 residues. The trim removed 4 bases at V and 5 bases at J, leaving 9 bases unmatched.